These 31 T cell receptor beta chains were sequenced from one sample in a study of blood T cell repertoires in COVID-19. Using immunoSEQ multiplex PCR, the repertoire was profiled, and TCRdb retains in-frame clones only, with some absent. The table lists about 50,000 clones, approximately 90% of them singletons. Sequencing used peripheral blood. These TCRs come from a man aged 45-65 years with active COVID-19.

The chain employs TRBV5-8 and TRBJ2-1; 9 bases are shared with TRBD2. V trimming: 3 bases; J trimming: 9 bases; junction bases outside the gene matches: 13. CDR1 SGHTS and CDR2 YDEGEE come from the germline V gene. The CDR3 is made up of 16 amino acids. The CDR3 loop reads CASSSWGAGGLPEQFF. CDR3 DNA sequence: TGTGCCAGCAGCTCATGGGGAGCGGGGGGTTTGCCTGAGCAGTTCTTC.

The CDR3 sequence is CASSPQGSYEQYF. CDR3 DNA: TGTGCCAGCTCACCGCAGGGCTCCTACGAGCAGTACTTC. The gene calls are TRBV18 and TRBJ2-7; tentative D call: TRBD1 (5 bases). The germline V and J ends were trimmed by 3 bases and 0 bases, with 6 bases remaining between them. Germline assignment: CDR1 KGHSH and CDR2 LQKENI. CDR3 length: 13 amino acids.

The rearrangement links TRBV27 to TRBJ1-6; D unclear. The CDR3 covers 15 residues. The germline V and J ends were trimmed by 6 bases and 6 bases, with 15 bases remaining between them. Germline V CDR1 and CDR2: MNHEY, SMNVEV (reference sequence). The CDR3 nucleotides read TGTGCCAGCAGCCCCCTACGACAAGGTAATTCACCCCTCCACTTT. Amino acids: CASSPLRQGNSPLHF.

The CDR3 spells CASRVGGSGANVLTF. CDR3 DNA sequence: TGTGCCAGCAGAGTAGGAGGGTCTGGGGCCAACGTCCTGACTTTC. The gene calls are TRBV6-5 and TRBJ2-6, with D maybe TRBD2 (6 bases). Germline CDR1 and CDR2: MNHEY and SVGAGI. V was pared by 6 bases and J by 1 base, with 10 bases between. The CDR3 runs to 15 residues.

This clone has a single count. The V call is TRBV2, the J call TRBJ1-5; D is possibly TRBD1 (6 bases). Germline V lookup: CDR1 SNHLY, CDR2 FYNNEI. CDR3 length equals 14 residues. Trimming left V 8 bases short and J 0 bases short, with 11 bases between. The CDR3 here is CASQDSHSNQPQHF. The CDR3 region has the DNA TGTGCCAGCCAGGACAGCCATAGCAATCAGCCCCAGCATTTT.

This chain links TRBV28 with TRBJ2-3; the D is unclear. Trimming stripped 2 bases from V and 1 base from J, with 4 bases between. The germline V gene has CDR1 MDHEN and CDR2 SYDVKM. The CDR3 length is 13 residues. The CDR3 DNA sequence: TGTGCCAGCAGTTTACAGGGCACAGATACGCAGTATTTT. Amino acid sequence: CASSLQGTDTQYF.

The rearrangement uses TRBV3-1 (or the pseudogene TRBV3-2) and TRBJ2-7; D is perhaps TRBD2 (5 bases). V lost 1 base, J lost 6 bases, and 19 bases lay in between. Germline CDR1 and CDR2: LGHDT and YNNKEL (reference sequence). The CDR3 runs to 16 residues. Written as DNA, the CDR3 is TGTGCCAGCAGCCAAGTTAAATTAGGGAGTTCGTCCGAGCAGTACTTC. Translating it yields CASSQVKLGSSSEQYF.

This sequence joins TRBV5-4 and TRBJ2-5, with D perhaps matching TRBD2 (6 bases). Germline CDR1 is SGHNT and CDR2 is YYREEE (reference sequence). V was clipped by 0 bases and J by 3 bases, with 15 bases between them. This CDR3 comprises 16 residues. The CDR3 coding sequence is TGTGCCAGCAGCTTGGTAGCTTCTACGGGGGAAGAGACCCAGTACTTC. It yields the protein CASSLVASTGEETQYF.

The chain recombines TRBV3-1 (or the pseudogene TRBV3-2) with TRBJ2-1; TRBD2 matches at 11 bases. Germline values: CDR1 LGHDT, CDR2 YNNKEL (reference sequence). This CDR3 is 13 amino acids long. J lost 15 bases, V lost 1 base, and 5 bases had no gene match. The CDR3 nucleotides read TGTGCCAGCAGCCAAGTATCTAGCGGGGGGTGGTTCTTC. Its translation is CASSQVSSGGWFF.

The rearrangement links TRBV28 to TRBJ2-7; 8 positions match TRBD1. The CDR3 has 13 residues. The germline V gene has CDR1 MDHEN and CDR2 SYDVKM. V shed 7 bases and J 2 bases; nucleotides not matched to a gene: 4. The CDR3 DNA sequence: TGTGCCAGCATGCCGGGACAGGCCTACGAGCAGTACTTC. This gives the protein CASMPGQAYEQYF. The entire variable domain, with the rest obtained from reference TRBV28 and TRBJ2-7, is as follows: DVKVTQSSRYLVKRTGEKVFLECVQDMDHENMFWYRQDPGLGLRLIYFSYDVKMKEKGDIPEGYSVSREKKERFSLILESASTNQTSMYLCASMPGQAYEQYFGPGTRLTVT.

This clone has only one observation. The chain employs TRBV5-1 and TRBJ1-1, with D unclear. The V gene's germline CDR1 is SGHRS and CDR2 YFSETQ. Trimming cost V 1 base and J 0 bases, with 7 bases left between them. This CDR3 spans 14 amino acids. CDR3 nucleotides: TGCGCCAGCAGCTTGTCAACGGTGAACACTGAAGCTTTCTTT. This codes for CASSLSTVNTEAFF.

The V call is TRBV6-5, the J call TRBJ2-7; TRBD1 aligns across 8 bases. The V segment lost 6 bases and the J segment 5 bases; nucleotides outside the gene matches: 6. The CDR3 is 13 amino acids. Germline V CDR1 and CDR2: MNHEY, SVGAGI. CDR3 coding DNA: TGTGCCAGCAGGTATGGCAGGGGGCACGAGCAGTACTTC. It encodes CASRYGRGHEQYF.

A single count supports this clone. The V call is TRBV5-1, the J call TRBJ2-7, with TRBD2 matching over 7 bases. The CDR3 has 14 amino acids. Germline CDR1 reads SGHRS; CDR2 reads YFSETQ. J was trimmed by 4 bases and V by 4 bases; bases with no gene match: 8. The CDR3: CASSSERGDYEQYF. The CDR3 DNA sequence: TGCGCCAGCAGCAGCGAGCGGGGCGATTACGAGCAGTACTTC.

This chain joins TRBV19 and TRBJ2-1; 8 bases map to TRBD2. This CDR3 contains 15 residues. Germline V gene lookup returns CDR1 LNHDA and CDR2 SQIVND (reference sequence). Trimming took 5 bases from V and 2 from J; bases not matched to a gene: 5. The CDR3 sequence is CASSVSGEAYNEQFF. For the CDR3, the DNA is TGTGCCAGTAGTGTTAGCGGGGAAGCCTACAATGAGCAGTTCTTC.

The chain employs TRBV30 and TRBJ1-5; D gene ambiguous. Germline V gives CDR1 GTSNPN, CDR2 SVGIG (reference sequence). CDR3 length: 12 amino acids. V lost 2 bases to trimming and J lost 0 bases, with 2 bases between them. In DNA, the CDR3 is TGTGCCTGGAGTTATAGCAATCAGCCCCAGCATTTT. It encodes CAWSYSNQPQHF.

The chain combines TRBV6-5 with TRBJ2-7; tentatively, D is TRBD2 (6 bases). V lost 6 bases and J 2 bases, leaving 11 bases between the germline ends. The CDR3 spans 13 residues. CDR1 MNHEY and CDR2 SVGAGI come from the germline V gene. In nucleotides, the CDR3 is TGTGCCAGCAGCCGGTGGAGGGCCTACGAGCAGTACTTC. It specifies CASSRWRAYEQYF.

This sequence joins TRBV7-2 and TRBJ1-2; the D is unclear. The length of the CDR3 is 14 residues. CDR1 and CDR2 (germline): SGHTA, FQGNSA. Trimming pared 6 bases from V and 4 bases from J, leaving 15 bases between. The CDR3 nucleotides read TGTGCCAGCAGTTCGACGGTGACAATCTATGGCTACACCTTC. It translates to CASSSTVTIYGYTF.

The chain employs TRBV27 and TRBJ2-4, with D uncertain. Trimming removed 2 bases from V and 2 bases from J, with 10 bases in between. The CDR3 has 15 residues. The germline CDR1 and CDR2 sequences are MNHEY and SMNVEV (reference sequence). This CDR3 reads CASSLLPLTKNIQYF. The CDR3 DNA sequence: TGTGCCAGCAGTTTACTACCGTTGACCAAAAACATTCAGTACTTC.

This chain connects TRBV5-6 to TRBJ2-1; 9 bases line up with TRBD2. The CDR3 loop spans 17 amino acids. CDR1 and CDR2 from the germline V gene are SGHDT and YYEEEE. V was pared by 1 base and J by 1 base, with 6 bases of the junction left unmatched. CDR3 protein: CASSLLTSGRSYNEQFF. The CDR3 nucleotides are TGTGCCAGCAGCTTGTTAACTAGCGGGCGTTCCTACAATGAGCAGTTCTTC.

The chain recombines TRBV7-3 with TRBJ2-7; 8 bases line up with TRBD1. The CDR3 runs 13 residues. Germline assignment: CDR1 SGHTA and CDR2 FQGTGA. Unmatched junction bases numbered 7, after V lost 5 bases and J lost 7 bases. The CDR3 DNA reads as TGTGCCAGCAGCCCCGGACAGGGAAGGGAGCAGTACTTC. Its translation: CASSPGQGREQYF.

CDR3 sequence: CASSLDGGQTYEQYF. CDR3 in DNA: TGTGCCAGCAGCTTAGACGGGGGGCAGACCTACGAGCAGTACTTC. The rearrangement uses TRBV7-3 and TRBJ2-7; tentatively, D is TRBD2 (7 bases). The V and J ends lost 2 bases and 2 bases respectively, with 13 bases between them. Germline V CDR1 and CDR2: SGHTA, FQGTGA. The CDR3 contains 15 residues.

This clone is a singleton in its sample. The rearrangement uses TRBV7-8 and TRBJ2-7; D might be TRBD2 (6 bases). The CDR3 contains 16 residues. With 4 bases removed from V and 2 bases from J, the gap between germline ends came to 18 bases. Germline CDR1 SGHVS, CDR2 FQNEAQ. CDR3 loop: CASSSPHAGTTYEQYF. Here the CDR3 DNA reads TGTGCCAGCAGCTCCCCCCATGCGGGAACCACCTACGAGCAGTACTTC.

The DNA of the CDR3 is TGTGCCAGCAGCGACCCGGAGATCGGTGAGACCCAGTACTTC. It encodes CASSDPEIGETQYF. The chain recombines TRBV7-9 with TRBJ2-5; D is unresolved. This CDR3 is 14 amino acids long. Between the trimmed V and J ends, which lost 5 bases and 5 bases, there was a span of 15 bases. Germline lookup yields CDR1 SEHNR and CDR2 FQNEAQ (reference sequence).

The V call is TRBV6-5, the J call TRBJ2-3; the D gene is possibly TRBD2 (7 bases). The CDR3 has 12 residues. The V end lost 2 bases, the J end lost 13 bases, and 13 bases lay between the germline ends. The germline CDR1 and CDR2 sequences are MNHEY and SVGAGI. The CDR3 sequence is CASSYRGGLEYF. DNA for the CDR3: TGTGCCAGCAGTTACAGGGGGGGCCTCGAGTATTTT.

The rearrangement links TRBV3-1 (or the pseudogene TRBV3-2) to TRBJ2-1; 8 nucleotides align to TRBD2. The CDR3 is made up of 15 amino acids. Germline lookup yields CDR1 LGHDT and CDR2 YNNKEL (reference sequence). The V gene end was trimmed by 5 bases and the J gene end by 3 bases; junction bases not matched to a gene: 6. The DNA of the CDR3 is TGTGCCAGCAGCTTAAGCGGGAGCCGCTACAATGAGCAGTTCTTC. It yields the protein CASSLSGSRYNEQFF.

The gene calls are TRBV6-2 or TRBV6-3 and TRBJ2-3; weak D call: TRBD1 (6 bases). This CDR3 is built from 15 residues. Germline-derived CDR1 and CDR2 are MNHEY and SVGEGT. Trimming stripped 4 bases from V and 3 bases from J, with 14 bases between. CDR3 DNA sequence: TGTGCCAGCAGTTTACAGGGTAGTGGAACAGATACGCAGTATTTT. It codes for CASSLQGSGTDTQYF.

This sequence joins TRBV4-1 and TRBJ1-4; weak D call: TRBD1 (6 bases). V was pared by 4 bases and J by 2 bases, with 14 bases between. Looked up from germline, CDR1 is MGHRA and CDR2 is YSYEKL. The CDR3 extends over 16 amino acids. The DNA of the CDR3 is TGCGCCAGCAGCCCGCCTAGGGGGGGTACTAATGAAAAACTGTTTTTT. It translates to CASSPPRGGTNEKLFF.

The chain recombines TRBV11-2 with TRBJ1-3, with D perhaps TRBD1 (5 bases). Germline CDR1 SGHAT, CDR2 FQNNGV. V gave up 1 base and J gave up 0 bases, with 16 bases separating them. The CDR3 consists of 18 residues. CDR3 DNA: TGTGCCAGCAGCTTAGTAAGCCCAGGGAAGCACTCTGGAAACACCATATATTTT. Residues: CASSLVSPGKHSGNTIYF.

The rearrangement uses TRBV20-1 and TRBJ2-7, with 8 bases that match TRBD2. V was pared by 3 bases and J by 2 bases, with 15 bases of the junction left unmatched. Germline CDR1 is DFQATT and CDR2 is SNEGSKA (reference sequence). The CDR3 length is 17 residues. For the CDR3, the DNA is TGCAGTGCTAGTAGCGTCCTCCGAGCGGGGGATGCCTACGAGCAGTACTTC. It translates to CSASSVLRAGDAYEQYF.

This chain connects TRBV6-1 to TRBJ1-1; no firm D call. The CDR3 runs to 13 residues. V was clipped by 3 bases and J by 1 base, with 6 bases between them. The V gene's germline CDR1 is MNHNS and CDR2 SASEGT. DNA of the CDR3: TGTGCCAGCAGTGATGGCGGGAACACTGAAGCTTTCTTT. This gives the protein CASSDGGNTEAFF.

The rearrangement uses TRBV7-2 and TRBJ1-3; 7 positions match TRBD1. Germline V CDR1 and CDR2: SGHTA, FQGNSA. With V trimmed by 1 base and J by 3 bases, 6 bases remained unmatched. This CDR3 spans 16 amino acids. DNA of the CDR3: TGTGCCAGCAGCTTAGGTGGACAGGCCCTTGGAAACACCATATATTTT. Residues: CASSLGGQALGNTIYF.